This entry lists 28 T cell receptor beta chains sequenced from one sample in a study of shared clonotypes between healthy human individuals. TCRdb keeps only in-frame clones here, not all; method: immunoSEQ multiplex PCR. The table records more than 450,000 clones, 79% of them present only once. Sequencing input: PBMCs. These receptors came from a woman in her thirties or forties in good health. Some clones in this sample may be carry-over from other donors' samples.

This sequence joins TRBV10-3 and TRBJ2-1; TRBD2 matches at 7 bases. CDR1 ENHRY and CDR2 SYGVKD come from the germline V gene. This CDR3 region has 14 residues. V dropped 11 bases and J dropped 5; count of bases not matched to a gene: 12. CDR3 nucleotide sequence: TGTGCCGTCACGGGGGGATCACAAAACAATGAGCAGTTCTTC. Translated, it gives CAVTGGSQNNEQFF.

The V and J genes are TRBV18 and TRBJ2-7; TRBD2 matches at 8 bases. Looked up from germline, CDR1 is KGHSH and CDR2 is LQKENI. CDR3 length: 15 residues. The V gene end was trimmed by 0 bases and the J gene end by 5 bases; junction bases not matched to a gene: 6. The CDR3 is CASSPPGTRNHEQYF. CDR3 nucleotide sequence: TGTGCCAGCTCACCACCCGGGACTAGAAACCACGAGCAGTACTTC.

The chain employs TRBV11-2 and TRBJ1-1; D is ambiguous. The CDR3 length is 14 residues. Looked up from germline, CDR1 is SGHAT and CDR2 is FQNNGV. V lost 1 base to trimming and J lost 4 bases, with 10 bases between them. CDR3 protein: CASSLGGSLTEAFF. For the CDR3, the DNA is TGTGCCAGCAGCTTAGGAGGCAGCCTCACTGAAGCTTTCTTT.

CDR3 amino acids: CASSPRQENTEAFF. CDR3 DNA sequence: TGTGCCAGCAGCCCCCGACAGGAGAACACTGAAGCTTTCTTT. The chain joins TRBV7-9 to TRBJ1-1; a weak D match, TRBD1 (6 bases). Trimming removed 5 bases at V and 1 base at J, with 11 bases between. This CDR3 is built from 14 residues. Germline CDR1 and CDR2: SEHNR and FQNEAQ (reference sequence).

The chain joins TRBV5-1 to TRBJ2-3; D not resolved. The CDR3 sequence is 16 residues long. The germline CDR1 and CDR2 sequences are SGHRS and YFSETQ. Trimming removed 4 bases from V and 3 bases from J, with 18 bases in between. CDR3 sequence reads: CASSDFRVLSTDTQYF. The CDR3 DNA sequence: TGCGCCAGCAGCGATTTCCGGGTCTTGTCGACAGATACGCAGTATTTT.

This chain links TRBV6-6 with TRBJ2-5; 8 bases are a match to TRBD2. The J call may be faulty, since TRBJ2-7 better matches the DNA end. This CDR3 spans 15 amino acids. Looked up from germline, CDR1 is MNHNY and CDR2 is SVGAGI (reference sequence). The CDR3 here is CASSYERETSYEQYF. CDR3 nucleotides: TGTGCCAGCAGTTACGAGCGGGAGACCTCCTACGAGCAGTACTTC.

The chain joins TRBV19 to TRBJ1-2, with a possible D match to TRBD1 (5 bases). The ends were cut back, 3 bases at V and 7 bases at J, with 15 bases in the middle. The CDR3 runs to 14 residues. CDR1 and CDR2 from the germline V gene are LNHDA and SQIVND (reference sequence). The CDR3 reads CASSIFQAGVGYTF. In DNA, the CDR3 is TGTGCCAGTAGTATTTTCCAAGCGGGGGTTGGCTACACCTTC.

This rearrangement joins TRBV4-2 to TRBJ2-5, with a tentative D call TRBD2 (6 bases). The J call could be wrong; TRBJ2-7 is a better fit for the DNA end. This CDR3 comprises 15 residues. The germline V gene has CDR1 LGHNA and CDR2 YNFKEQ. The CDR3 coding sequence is TGTGCCAGCAGCCAAGCCGGGACTGATTCCTACGAGCAGTACTTC. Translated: CASSQAGTDSYEQYF.

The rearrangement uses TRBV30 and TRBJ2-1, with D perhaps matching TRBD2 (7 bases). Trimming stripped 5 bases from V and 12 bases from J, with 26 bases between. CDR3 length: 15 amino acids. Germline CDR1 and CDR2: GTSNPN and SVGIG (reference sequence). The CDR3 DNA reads TGTGCCTGGTTCCCCCCGGGCGGGGCGCGGGGGCTGCAGTTCTTC. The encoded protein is CAWFPPGGARGLQFF.

The DNA of the CDR3 is TGTGCCAGCAGCCAAGGTGGCAGCGGCGAGACCCAGTACTTC. Protein product: CASSQGGSGETQYF. The chain uses TRBV4-2 and TRBJ2-5; tentatively, D is TRBD2 (5 bases). Germline CDR1 LGHNA, CDR2 YNFKEQ. The length of the CDR3 is 14 residues. V shed 1 base and J shed 5 bases, with 11 bases lying between them.

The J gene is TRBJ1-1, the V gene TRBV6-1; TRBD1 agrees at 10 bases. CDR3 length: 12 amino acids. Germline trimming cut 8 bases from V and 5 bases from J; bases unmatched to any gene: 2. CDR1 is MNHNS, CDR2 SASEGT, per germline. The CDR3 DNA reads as TGTGCCAGCCGACAGGGGGCGACTGAAGCTTTCTTT. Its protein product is CASRQGATEAFF.

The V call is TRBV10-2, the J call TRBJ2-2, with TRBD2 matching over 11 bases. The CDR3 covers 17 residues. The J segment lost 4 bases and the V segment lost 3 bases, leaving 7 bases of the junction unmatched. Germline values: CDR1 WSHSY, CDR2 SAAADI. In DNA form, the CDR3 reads TGCGCCAGCAGTGACCCCGGGACTAGCGGTATCACCGGGGAGCTGTTTTTT. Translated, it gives CASSDPGTSGITGELFF.

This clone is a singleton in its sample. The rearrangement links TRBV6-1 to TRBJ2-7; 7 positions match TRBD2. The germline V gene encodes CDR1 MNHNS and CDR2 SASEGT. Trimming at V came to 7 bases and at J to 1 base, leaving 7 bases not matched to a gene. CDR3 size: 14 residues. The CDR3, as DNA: TGTGCCAGCACCCAGGGAGGGCGTTCCTACGAGCAGTACTTC. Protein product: CASTQGGRSYEQYF.

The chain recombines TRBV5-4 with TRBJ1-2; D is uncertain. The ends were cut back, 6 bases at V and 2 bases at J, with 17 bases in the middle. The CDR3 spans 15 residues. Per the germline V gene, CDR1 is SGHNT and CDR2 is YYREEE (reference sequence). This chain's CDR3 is CASTRTGRFNYGYTF. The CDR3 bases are TGTGCCAGCACCAGGACGGGAAGGTTCAACTATGGCTACACCTTC.

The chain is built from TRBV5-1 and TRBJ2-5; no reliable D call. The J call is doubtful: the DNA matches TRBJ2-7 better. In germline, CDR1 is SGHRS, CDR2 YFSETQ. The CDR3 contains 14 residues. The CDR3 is CASSLSRSDDEQYF. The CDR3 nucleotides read TGCGCCAGCAGCCTCTCCAGGTCTGACGACGAGCAGTACTTC.

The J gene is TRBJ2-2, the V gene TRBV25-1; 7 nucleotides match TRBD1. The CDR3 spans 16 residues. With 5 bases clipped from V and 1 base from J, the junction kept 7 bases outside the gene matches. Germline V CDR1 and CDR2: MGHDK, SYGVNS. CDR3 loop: CASSPRDRWNTGELFF. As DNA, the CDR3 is TGTGCCAGCAGTCCCCGGGACAGATGGAACACCGGGGAGCTGTTTTTT.

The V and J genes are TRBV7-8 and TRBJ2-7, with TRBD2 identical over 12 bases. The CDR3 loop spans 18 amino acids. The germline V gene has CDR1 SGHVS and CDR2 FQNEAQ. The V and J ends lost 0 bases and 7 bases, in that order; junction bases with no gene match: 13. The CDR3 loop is CASSLAPPSSGRAGEQYF. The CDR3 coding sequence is TGTGCCAGCAGCTTAGCGCCCCCTTCTAGCGGGAGGGCGGGGGAGCAGTACTTC.

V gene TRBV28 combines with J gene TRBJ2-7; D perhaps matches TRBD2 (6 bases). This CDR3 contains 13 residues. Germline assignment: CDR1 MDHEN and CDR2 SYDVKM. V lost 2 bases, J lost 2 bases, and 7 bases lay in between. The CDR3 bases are TGTGCCAGCAGTTTAGCGGGACCCTACGAGCAGTACTTC. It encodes CASSLAGPYEQYF.

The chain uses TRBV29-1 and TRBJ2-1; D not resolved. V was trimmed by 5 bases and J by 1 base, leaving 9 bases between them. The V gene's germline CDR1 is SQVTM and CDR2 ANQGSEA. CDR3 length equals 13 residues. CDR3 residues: CSVHPESYNEQFF. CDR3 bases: TGCAGCGTTCACCCCGAATCCTACAATGAGCAGTTCTTC.

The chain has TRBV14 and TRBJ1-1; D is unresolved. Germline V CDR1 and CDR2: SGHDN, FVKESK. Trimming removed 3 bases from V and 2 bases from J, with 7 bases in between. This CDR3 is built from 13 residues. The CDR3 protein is CASSQVFNTEAFF. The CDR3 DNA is TGTGCCAGCAGCCAGGTGTTTAACACTGAAGCTTTCTTT.

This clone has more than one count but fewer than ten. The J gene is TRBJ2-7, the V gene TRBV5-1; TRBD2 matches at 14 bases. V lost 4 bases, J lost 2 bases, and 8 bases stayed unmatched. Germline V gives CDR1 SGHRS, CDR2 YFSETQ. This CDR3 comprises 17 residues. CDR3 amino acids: CASSVGTSGSLAYEQYF. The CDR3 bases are TGCGCCAGCAGCGTCGGGACTAGCGGGAGTCTGGCCTACGAGCAGTACTTC.

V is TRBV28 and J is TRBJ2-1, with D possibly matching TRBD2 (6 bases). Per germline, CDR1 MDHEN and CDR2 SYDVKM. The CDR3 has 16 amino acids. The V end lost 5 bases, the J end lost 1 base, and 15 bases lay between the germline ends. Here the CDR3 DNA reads TGTGCCAGCAGTCCCCCGGGACTGAGATCCTACAATGAGCAGTTCTTC. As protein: CASSPPGLRSYNEQFF. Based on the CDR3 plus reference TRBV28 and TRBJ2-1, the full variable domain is DVKVTQSSRYLVKRTGEKVFLECVQDMDHENMFWYRQDPGLGLRLIYFSYDVKMKEKGDIPEGYSVSREKKERFSLILESASTNQTSMYLCASSPPGLRSYNEQFFGPGTRLTVL.

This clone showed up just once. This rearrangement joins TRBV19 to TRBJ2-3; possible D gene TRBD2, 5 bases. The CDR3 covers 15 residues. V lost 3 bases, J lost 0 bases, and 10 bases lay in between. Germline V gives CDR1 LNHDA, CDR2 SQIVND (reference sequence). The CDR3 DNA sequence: TGTGCCAGTAGTATGGGTAGCGTTAGCACAGATACGCAGTATTTT. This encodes CASSMGSVSTDTQYF.

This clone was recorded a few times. The CDR3 is CASSLSRHTDTQYF. The CDR3 nucleotides read TGTGCCAGCAGCTTATCCCGGCATACAGATACGCAGTATTTT. The chain carries TRBV7-2 and TRBJ2-3; D gene unclear. Trimming pared 2 bases from V and 3 bases from J, leaving 9 bases between. Germline values: CDR1 SGHTA, CDR2 FQGNSA. The CDR3 consists of 14 residues.

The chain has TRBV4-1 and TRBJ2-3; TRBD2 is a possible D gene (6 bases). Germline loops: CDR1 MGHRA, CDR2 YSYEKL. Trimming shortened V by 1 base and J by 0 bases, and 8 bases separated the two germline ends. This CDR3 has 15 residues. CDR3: CASSQASGSTDTQYF. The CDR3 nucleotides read TGCGCCAGCAGCCAAGCCAGCGGGAGCACAGATACGCAGTATTTT.

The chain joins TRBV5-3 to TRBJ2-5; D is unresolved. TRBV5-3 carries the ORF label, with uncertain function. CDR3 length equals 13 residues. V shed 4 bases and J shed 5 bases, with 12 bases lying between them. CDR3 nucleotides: TGTGCCAGAAGCCACCAAAGGGATGAGACCCAGTACTTC. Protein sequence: CARSHQRDETQYF.

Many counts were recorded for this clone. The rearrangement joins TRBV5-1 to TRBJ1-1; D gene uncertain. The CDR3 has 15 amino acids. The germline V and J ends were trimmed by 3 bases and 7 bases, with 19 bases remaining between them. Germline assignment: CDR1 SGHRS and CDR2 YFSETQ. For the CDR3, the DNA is TGCGCCAGCAGCTCCGGCGCTACGGCGTCGCTTGAAGCTTTCTTT. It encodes CASSSGATASLEAFF.

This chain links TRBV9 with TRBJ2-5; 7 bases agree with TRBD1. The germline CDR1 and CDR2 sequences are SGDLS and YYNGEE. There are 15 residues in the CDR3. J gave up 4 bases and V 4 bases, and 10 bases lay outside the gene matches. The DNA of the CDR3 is TGTGCCAGCAGCCTAGCCGACAGGGAGCTAGAGACCCAGTACTTC. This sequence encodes CASSLADRELETQYF. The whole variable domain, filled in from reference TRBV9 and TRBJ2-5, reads DSGVTQTPKHLITATGQRVTLRCSPRSGDLSVYWYQQSLDQGLQFLIQYYNGEERAKGNILERFSAQQFPDLHSELNLSSLELGDSALYFCASSLADRELETQYFGPGTRLLVL.